The 29 T cell receptor beta chains given below trace back to one sample, sequenced in a study of cytomegalovirus exposure and HLA in healthy donors. PCR involved 60 Vbeta and 13 Jbeta primers. Sequenced by immunoSEQ multiplex PCR; TCRdb stores in-frame clones only, minus some. The table records about 210,000 clones, more than 80% of them present only once. Material for sequencing was PBMCs. All receptors come from a man aged 25 to 45 in good health and CMV-seronegative.

The chain recombines TRBV6-5 with TRBJ2-7; 13 bases fit TRBD2. Looked up from germline, CDR1 is MNHEY and CDR2 is SVGAGI. The V gene end was trimmed by 7 bases and the J gene end by 3 bases; junction bases not matched to a gene: 6. This CDR3 contains 15 residues. The CDR3 loop is CASIRLAGGSYEQYF. As DNA, the CDR3 is TGTGCCAGCATTCGACTAGCGGGGGGTAGCTACGAGCAGTACTTC.

The V and J genes are TRBV28 and TRBJ2-7; D is perhaps TRBD1 (6 bases). Germline CDR1 MDHEN, CDR2 SYDVKM. There are 13 residues in the CDR3. V gave up 3 bases and J gave up 7 bases, with 13 bases separating them. The CDR3 is CASSLVGAYEQYF. The CDR3 nucleotides are TGTGCCAGCAGTTTGGTGGGGGCGTATGAGCAGTACTTC.

The gene calls are TRBV7-2 and TRBJ2-2; 7 bases are a match to TRBD2. The CDR3 extends over 16 amino acids. Unmatched junction bases numbered 10, after V lost 5 bases and J lost 4 bases. Germline V gives CDR1 SGHTA, CDR2 FQGNSA. CDR3 coding DNA: TGTGCCAGCAGCCGTGGGAGGCGGGGGACCACCGGGGAGCTGTTTTTT. Protein sequence: CASSRGRRGTTGELFF.

This clone was recorded once. For the CDR3, the DNA is TGCGCCAGCAGCTTGTTCAGGGGGGACACTGAAGCTTTCTTT. This gives the protein CASSLFRGDTEAFF. The gene calls are TRBV5-1 and TRBJ1-1; TRBD1 aligns across 7 bases. CDR1 SGHRS and CDR2 YFSETQ come from the germline V gene. With 1 base clipped from V and 3 bases from J, the junction kept 3 bases outside the gene matches. The CDR3 consists of 14 residues.

This clone has a handful of counts. The chain combines TRBV4-1 with TRBJ1-1; TRBD1 matches at 7 bases. Germline trimming cut 2 bases from V and 6 bases from J; bases unmatched to any gene: 12. CDR3 length: 16 residues. Germline values: CDR1 MGHRA, CDR2 YSYEKL. Written as DNA, the CDR3 is TGCGCCAGCAGCCAACCCAGGGTAGGGGGCAGGGCTGAAGCTTTCTTT. Protein: CASSQPRVGGRAEAFF.

V and J are TRBV19 and TRBJ1-2; D is perhaps TRBD1 (6 bases). CDR3 length: 17 residues. Germline-derived CDR1 and CDR2 are LNHDA and SQIVND (reference sequence). Trimming shortened V by 1 base and J by 6 bases, and 21 bases separated the two germline ends. CDR3 amino acids: CASSIALLRQVLDGYTF. The CDR3, as DNA: TGTGCCAGTAGTATAGCCCTTTTGAGACAGGTTTTGGATGGCTACACCTTC.

The sample holds a few counts of this clone. This chain connects TRBV7-8 to TRBJ1-3; possibly TRBD1 for D (6 bases). The germline V and J ends were trimmed by 6 bases and 4 bases, with 10 bases remaining between them. This CDR3 region has 13 residues. CDR1 is SGHVS and CDR2 is FQNEAQ in the germline V gene. The CDR3 region is CASSQQGGNTIYF. The DNA for the CDR3 is TGTGCCAGCAGTCAACAGGGAGGAAACACCATATATTTT.

The chain links TRBV4-1 to TRBJ2-3, with D possibly being TRBD1 (5 bases). CDR1 is MGHRA and CDR2 is YSYEKL in the germline V gene. This CDR3 is 16 amino acids long. Trimming pared 0 bases from V and 0 bases from J, leaving 10 bases between. CDR3 bases: TGCGCCAGCAGCCAAGACAGGGATCTAAGCACAGATACGCAGTATTTT. Protein product: CASSQDRDLSTDTQYF.

The chain recombines TRBV28 with TRBJ1-5; no definite D call. This CDR3 has 15 amino acids. V lost 2 bases to trimming and J lost 2 bases, with 10 bases between them. Germline V gene lookup returns CDR1 MDHEN and CDR2 SYDVKM. The CDR3 loop reads CASSLGGTGNQPQHF. The CDR3 nucleotides are TGTGCCAGCAGTTTAGGCGGAACTGGCAATCAGCCCCAGCATTTT.

The rearrangement uses TRBV5-1 and TRBJ2-1; the match to TRBD2 covers 11 bases. This CDR3 is 16 amino acids long. With V trimmed by 0 bases and J by 3 bases, 2 bases remained unmatched. From germline, CDR1 is SGHRS and CDR2 YFSETQ. CDR3 amino acids: CASSLGSGGGYNEQFF. The CDR3 DNA sequence: TGCGCCAGCAGCTTGGGTAGCGGGGGGGGCTACAATGAGCAGTTCTTC.

The genes are TRBV28 and TRBJ1-3; the match to TRBD1 covers 8 bases. Germline V lookup: CDR1 MDHEN, CDR2 SYDVKM. This CDR3 is 16 amino acids long. With V trimmed by 3 bases and J by 2 bases, 6 bases remained unmatched. In nucleotides, the CDR3 is TGTGCCAGCAGTTTCCCCGCGGACAGGGCTGGAAACACCATATATTTT. Translating gives CASSFPADRAGNTIYF.

This rearrangement joins TRBV2 to TRBJ1-1; D possibly corresponds to TRBD1 (5 bases). The CDR3 contains 14 residues. Germline loops: CDR1 SNHLY, CDR2 FYNNEI. The V end was cut by 4 bases, the J end by 3 bases, with 12 bases between. The CDR3 sequence: CASSGSRDHTEAFF. As DNA, the CDR3 is TGTGCCAGCAGTGGGAGCAGGGATCACACTGAAGCTTTCTTT.

V gene TRBV5-1 combines with J gene TRBJ2-7, with unresolved D. V gave up 8 bases and J gave up 3 bases, with 12 bases separating them. The CDR3 runs to 12 residues. Germline loops: CDR1 SGHRS, CDR2 YFSETQ. CDR3 residues: CARVDRGYEQYF. The CDR3 DNA reads TGCGCCAGAGTAGATCGTGGCTACGAGCAGTACTTC.

This clone was recorded once. One end of the junction fails to match germline, which may point to a read error. The chain couples TRBV4-1 to TRBJ1-3, with 8 bases identical to TRBD1. The germline V gene has CDR1 MGHRA and CDR2 YSYEKL. The CDR3 runs to 14 residues. The CDR3 here is CASSTGDAGNTIYF. CDR3 nucleotides: TGTGCCTCTTCGACAGGGGACGCTGGAAACACCATATATTTT.

V gene TRBV27 combines with J gene TRBJ1-6; 7 nucleotides agree with TRBD1. The CDR3 totals 13 residues. Trimming removed 11 bases from V and 8 bases from J; junction bases left unmatched: 9. CDR1 is MNHEY, CDR2 SMNVEV, per germline (reference sequence). The CDR3 nucleotides read TGTGCCGCCGGGAGGGGGCGAGATTCACCCCTCCACTTT. Its protein is CAAGRGRDSPLHF.

The chain joins TRBV28 to TRBJ2-3, with 9 bases matching TRBD2. The ends lost 6 bases at V and 6 bases at J; junction bases unmatched: 1. Looked up from germline, CDR1 is MDHEN and CDR2 is SYDVKM. The CDR3 contains 12 residues. CDR3 amino acids: CASSTSGDTQYF. The CDR3 DNA reads as TGTGCCAGCAGCACTAGCGGGGATACGCAGTATTTT.

This chain connects TRBV18 to TRBJ2-7, with D perhaps matching TRBD1 (6 bases). Germline CDR1 and CDR2: KGHSH and LQKENI. CDR3 length equals 15 residues. V was pared by 0 bases and J by 3 bases, with 12 bases between. The CDR3 here is CASSPPNTGYYEQYF. DNA of the CDR3: TGTGCCAGCTCACCACCGAACACAGGGTACTACGAGCAGTACTTC.

The chain couples TRBV21-1 to TRBJ2-7; the table calls TRBD1, which could not be checked here. TRBV21-1 is termed a pseudogene. This CDR3 has 18 residues. CDR3 loop: CASSKVRQPARLRNEQYF. The CDR3 bases are TGTGCCAGCAGCAAAGTGCGACAGCCGGCGAGGCTGAGGAACGAGCAGTACTTC.

The chain combines TRBV7-2 with TRBJ2-2, with D perhaps matching TRBD2 (5 bases). Germline lookup yields CDR1 SGHTA and CDR2 FQGNSA. The CDR3 has 13 residues. Trimming removed 5 bases at V and 4 bases at J, with 8 bases between. DNA of the CDR3: TGTGCCAGCAGCCAACTAGTCACCGGGGAGCTGTTTTTT. This translates into CASSQLVTGELFF.

This chain joins TRBV11-1 and TRBJ2-7; TRBD1 matches at 8 bases. This CDR3 is 15 amino acids long. The V gene's germline CDR1 is SGHAT and CDR2 FQDESV (reference sequence). J was trimmed by 0 bases and V by 4 bases; bases with no gene match: 5. This CDR3 is CASSYPGTGSYEQYF. DNA for the CDR3: TGTGCCAGCAGCTACCCCGGGACAGGCTCCTACGAGCAGTACTTC.

This chain connects TRBV5-6 to TRBJ2-3; possibly TRBD2 for D (5 bases). Between the trimmed V and J ends, which lost 6 bases and 6 bases, there was a span of 17 bases. CDR3 length: 14 amino acids. Per germline, CDR1 SGHDT and CDR2 YYEEEE. CDR3 sequence: CASTPAGRRDTQYF. CDR3 in DNA: TGTGCCAGCACCCCTGCCGGGCGGAGGGATACGCAGTATTTT.

The DNA for the CDR3 is TGTGCCAGTGGGGCTAGCGGGGGGAGCCGTACGCAGTATTTT. Its protein is CASGASGGSRTQYF. The chain couples TRBV7-2 to TRBJ2-3; 11 bases agree with TRBD2. This CDR3 has 14 residues. Losses at the gene ends were 9 bases for V and 8 bases for J; bases not matched to a gene: 10. Germline V CDR1 and CDR2: SGHTA, FQGNSA.

The chain carries TRBV7-9 and TRBJ2-2; 7 positions match TRBD1. The junction had 0 bases not matched to a gene; V was cut back by 3 bases and J by 5 bases. CDR1 is SEHNR, CDR2 FQNEAQ, per germline (reference sequence). This CDR3 is built from 13 residues. The CDR3 spells CASSLTGTGELFF. CDR3 DNA: TGTGCCAGCAGCTTGACAGGGACCGGGGAGCTGTTTTTT.

This sequence joins TRBV5-1 and TRBJ1-4; the D gene is possibly TRBD1 (5 bases). With 3 bases removed from V and 4 bases from J, the gap between germline ends came to 13 bases. CDR3 size: 15 residues. The germline V gene encodes CDR1 SGHRS and CDR2 YFSETQ. CDR3 amino acids: CASSYGTGVNEKLFF. The CDR3 nucleotides read TGCGCCAGCAGCTACGGGACGGGGGTTAATGAAAAACTGTTTTTT.

The chain carries TRBV6-5 and TRBJ1-5; D remains unclear. Trimming stripped 2 bases from V and 4 bases from J, with 9 bases between. The CDR3 consists of 14 residues. The germline V gene encodes CDR1 MNHEY and CDR2 SVGAGI. The CDR3 DNA sequence: TGTGCCAGCAGTTACCGACAACTGAATCAGCCCCAGCATTTT. Translation: CASSYRQLNQPQHF.

The chain couples TRBV4-1 to TRBJ1-3, with D uncertain. Germline lookup yields CDR1 MGHRA and CDR2 YSYEKL. V dropped 0 bases and J dropped 1 base, with 7 bases sitting between them. CDR3 length: 15 residues. CDR3 nucleotide sequence: TGCGCCAGCAGCCAAGATGAGGGATCTGGAAACACCATATATTTT. Protein sequence: CASSQDEGSGNTIYF.

The V call is TRBV5-6, the J call TRBJ2-5, with 15 bases lining up with TRBD2. Per germline, CDR1 SGHDT and CDR2 YYEEEE. With 5 bases clipped from V and 5 bases from J, the junction kept 7 bases outside the gene matches. CDR3 length equals 16 residues. CDR3 region: CASSHPGLAGGETQYF. The CDR3 DNA reads TGTGCCAGCAGTCATCCCGGACTAGCGGGGGGGGAGACCCAGTACTTC.

V gene TRBV7-9 combines with J gene TRBJ2-7; 7 nucleotides match TRBD1. The germline CDR1 and CDR2 sequences are SEHNR and FQNEAQ (reference sequence). The V gene end was trimmed by 1 base and the J gene end by 6 bases; junction bases not matched to a gene: 9. The CDR3 sequence is 15 residues long. The CDR3 loop reads CASSLGGGHLREQYF. The DNA for the CDR3 is TGTGCCAGCAGCTTAGGAGGGGGCCACTTGCGCGAGCAGTACTTC.

The rearrangement uses TRBV6-1 and TRBJ2-7, with TRBD2 matching over 10 bases. Trimming removed 8 bases from V and 2 bases from J; junction bases left unmatched: 6. Germline assignment: CDR1 MNHNS and CDR2 SASEGT. The CDR3 runs 14 residues. CDR3: CASGTSGNAYEQYF. CDR3 nucleotide sequence: TGTGCCAGCGGAACTAGCGGGAATGCCTACGAGCAGTACTTC.